These 28 T cell receptor beta chains share one sample of origin, sequenced in a study of cytomegalovirus exposure and HLA in healthy donors. TCRdb keeps only in-frame clones here, not all; method: immunoSEQ multiplex PCR. The sample records roughly 75,000 clones, 94% being singletons. Sequencing input: PBMCs. These receptors were taken from a woman aged 18-29 years in good health and CMV-seropositive.

The gene calls are TRBV28 and TRBJ1-1, with 9 bases matching TRBD1. After removal of 6 bases from V and 0 bases from J, the junction contained 8 bases not matched to a gene. Germline-derived CDR1 and CDR2 are MDHEN and SYDVKM. The CDR3 is 16 residues long. This CDR3 is CASRLQGAAVNTEAFF. CDR3 coding DNA: TGTGCCAGCAGATTACAGGGGGCTGCTGTGAACACTGAAGCTTTCTTT. The whole variable domain, filled in from reference TRBV28 and TRBJ1-1, reads DVKVTQSSRYLVKRTGEKVFLECVQDMDHENMFWYRQDPGLGLRLIYFSYDVKMKEKGDIPEGYSVSREKKERFSLILESASTNQTSMYLCASRLQGAAVNTEAFFGQGTRLTVV.

The table lists this clone with a count of one. The CDR3 protein is CASSLKPRNYGYTF. The CDR3 bases are TGTGCCAGCAGTTTAAAGCCCCGAAACTATGGCTACACCTTC. The J gene is TRBJ1-2, the V gene TRBV6-5; D is uncertain. V shed 4 bases and J shed 2 bases, with 11 bases lying between them. This CDR3 has 14 residues. Germline CDR1 is MNHEY and CDR2 is SVGAGI.

The rearrangement links TRBV10-3 to TRBJ2-7; TRBD2 might be the D (5 bases). The CDR3 length is 13 residues. V lost 6 bases and J 3 bases, leaving 12 bases between the germline ends. Germline V lookup: CDR1 ENHRY, CDR2 SYGVKD. CDR3 sequence (DNA): TGTGCCATCAGGGCGGACTTAAACTACGAGCAGTACTTC. Translated, it gives CAIRADLNYEQYF.

The table lists this clone with a count of one. V usage is TRBV5-1 and J usage is TRBJ2-6, with TRBD2 identical over 10 bases. Trimming cost V 7 bases and J 0 bases; bases outside gene matches: 4. This CDR3 contains 16 residues. CDR1 and CDR2 (germline): SGHRS, YFSETQ. CDR3 sequence: CASSLAGHSGANVLTF. The CDR3 DNA sequence: TGCGCCAGCTCACTAGCGGGGCACTCTGGGGCCAACGTCCTGACTTTC.

The rearrangement links TRBV9 to TRBJ2-3; TRBD2 aligns across 13 bases. The CDR3 has 16 amino acids. Germline loops: CDR1 SGDLS, CDR2 YYNGEE. Losses at the gene ends were 3 bases for V and 4 bases for J; bases not matched to a gene: 5. Here the CDR3 DNA reads TGTGCCAGCAGCGCTCCGACTAGCGGGAGGTCAGATACGCAGTATTTT. This sequence encodes CASSAPTSGRSDTQYF.

The chain employs TRBV14 and TRBJ1-1, with 7 bases that match TRBD1. Germline V lookup: CDR1 SGHDN, CDR2 FVKESK. The V and J ends lost 4 bases and 2 bases, in that order; junction bases with no gene match: 4. This CDR3 region has 14 residues. The CDR3 spells CASSPRDSNTEAFF. The CDR3 region has the DNA TGTGCCAGCAGCCCTCGGGACAGTAACACTGAAGCTTTCTTT. Variable domain in full (rest from reference TRBV14 and TRBJ1-1): EAGVTQFPSHSVIEKGQTVTLRCDPISGHDNLYWYRRVMGKEIKFLLHFVKESKQDESGMPNNRFLAERTGGTYSTLKVQPAELEDSGVYFCASSPRDSNTEAFFGQGTRLTVV.

The chain recombines TRBV27 with TRBJ1-4; D gene unclear. Germline-derived CDR1 and CDR2 are MNHEY and SMNVEV (reference sequence). Trimming stripped 4 bases from V and 0 bases from J, with 6 bases between. The CDR3 contains 14 residues. The CDR3 DNA sequence: TGTGCCAGCAGTTGGACTGCAACTAATGAAAAACTGTTTTTT. Translated: CASSWTATNEKLFF.

The chain combines TRBV28 with TRBJ2-7; TRBD2 aligns across 13 bases. Germline-derived CDR1 and CDR2 are MDHEN and SYDVKM. There are 17 residues in the CDR3. V lost 6 bases to trimming and J lost 3 bases; unmatched junction nucleotides: 11. CDR3 sequence: CASRRTSGRARFYEQYF. The CDR3 DNA reads TGTGCCAGCAGACGTACTAGCGGGAGGGCCCGGTTCTACGAGCAGTACTTC.

This rearrangement joins TRBV11-3 to TRBJ1-2; 8 nucleotides line up with TRBD1. The CDR3 has 13 residues. Germline trimming cut 10 bases from V and 2 bases from J; bases unmatched to any gene: 6. CDR1 is SGHNT, CDR2 YENEEA, per germline. The chain's CDR3 is CAIKTGANYGYTF. CDR3 in DNA: TGTGCCATTAAGACAGGGGCCAACTATGGCTACACCTTC. The variable domain in full, with the rest retrieved from reference TRBV11-3 and TRBJ1-2, is EAGVVQSPRYKIIEKKQPVAFWCNPISGHNTLYWYLQNLGQGPELLIRYENEEAVDDSQLPKDRFSAERLKGVDSTLKIQPAELGDSAVYLCAIKTGANYGYTFGSGTRLTVV.

The chain employs TRBV5-1 and TRBJ1-6; TRBD1 might be the D (5 bases). Trimming left V 0 bases short and J 7 bases short, with 8 bases between. Per the germline V gene, CDR1 is SGHRS and CDR2 is YFSETQ. This CDR3 spans 14 amino acids. The CDR3 bases are TGCGCCAGCAGCTTGGGAGACAGAAATTCACCCCTCCACTTT. The encoded protein is CASSLGDRNSPLHF. Complete variable domain (other parts from reference TRBV5-1 and TRBJ1-6): KAGVTQTPRYLIKTRGQQVTLSCSPISGHRSVSWYQQTPGQGLQFLFEYFSETQRNKGNFPGRFSGRQFSNSRSEMNVSTLELGDSALYLCASSLGDRNSPLHFGNGTRLTVT.

The rearrangement uses TRBV4-3 and TRBJ2-4; 7 positions agree with TRBD1. Germline trimming cut 0 bases from V and 6 bases from J; bases unmatched to any gene: 5. Germline assignment: CDR1 LGHNA and CDR2 YSLEER. CDR3 length: 15 residues. CDR3 amino acids: CASSQDPGQINIQYF. The CDR3 bases are TGCGCCAGCAGCCAAGATCCGGGACAGATAAACATTCAGTACTTC.

The chain is built from TRBV19 and TRBJ1-5; a weak D match, TRBD1 (6 bases). CDR1 is LNHDA and CDR2 is SQIVND in the germline V gene (reference sequence). Deletions cut 1 base from V and 2 bases from J, with 12 bases between. This CDR3 comprises 16 residues. The CDR3 loop is CASSIGWAGGNQPQHF. The CDR3 nucleotides are TGTGCCAGTAGTATAGGATGGGCAGGGGGCAATCAGCCCCAGCATTTT.

V gene TRBV7-2 combines with J gene TRBJ2-7; D gene uncertain. Trimming took off 3 bases at V and 1 base at J, with 7 bases between the two ends. This CDR3 is 13 amino acids long. Germline CDR1 and CDR2: SGHTA and FQGNSA. The chain's CDR3 is CASSFLGSYEQYF. The CDR3 coding sequence is TGTGCCAGCAGCTTTCTCGGGTCCTACGAGCAGTACTTC.

This chain links TRBV4-3 with TRBJ2-2, with TRBD1 matching over 8 bases. The CDR3 is 17 amino acids. V lost 0 bases and J lost 4; bases outside the gene matches: 7. The V gene's germline CDR1 is LGHNA and CDR2 YSLEER. The CDR3 DNA reads TGCGCCAGCAGCCAAGATCCCGGACAGGGATTCACCGGGGAGCTGTTTTTT. Translated: CASSQDPGQGFTGELFF.

This clone was detected once. V gene TRBV13 combines with J gene TRBJ2-3, with 8 bases that match TRBD2. The ends lost 6 bases at V and 1 base at J; junction bases unmatched: 9. There are 16 residues in the CDR3. CDR1 PRHDT and CDR2 FYEKMQ come from the germline V gene (reference sequence). CDR3 nucleotides: TGTGCCAGCAGAGGGTACGGGGGGGCGGGCACAGATACGCAGTATTTT. It codes for CASRGYGGAGTDTQYF. Complete variable domain (other parts from reference TRBV13 and TRBJ2-3): AAGVIQSPRHLIKEKRETATLKCYPIPRHDTVYWYQQGPGQDPQFLISFYEKMQSDKGSIPDRFSAQQFSDYHSELNMSSLELGDSALYFCASRGYGGAGTDTQYFGPGTRLTVL.

This chain connects TRBV28 to TRBJ1-1, with TRBD1 identical over 8 bases. In germline, CDR1 is MDHEN, CDR2 SYDVKM. Unmatched junction bases numbered 9, after V lost 3 bases and J lost 6 bases. The CDR3 runs 15 residues. CDR3 sequence reads: CASSLPGQGQAEAFF. CDR3 DNA: TGTGCCAGCAGTTTGCCAGGACAGGGACAAGCTGAAGCTTTCTTT.

This clone was seen once. The chain is built from TRBV27 and TRBJ1-3, with 7 bases fitting TRBD1. J was trimmed by 4 bases and V by 6 bases; bases with no gene match: 3. This CDR3 has 13 amino acids. Germline V CDR1 and CDR2: MNHEY, SMNVEV (reference sequence). CDR3 in DNA: TGTGCCAGCAGCGGGACAGCCGGAAACACCATATATTTT. Translated, it gives CASSGTAGNTIYF.

This rearrangement joins TRBV5-1 to TRBJ2-5; 8 bases line up with TRBD2. Losses at the gene ends were 0 bases for V and 5 bases for J; bases not matched to a gene: 6. The CDR3 contains 15 residues. Germline CDR1 is SGHRS and CDR2 is YFSETQ. The CDR3 nucleotides are TGCGCCAGCAGCTTGGGATCCCGGGAGGGGGAGACCCAGTACTTC. Translation: CASSLGSREGETQYF.

The J gene is TRBJ1-1, the V gene TRBV4-3; D remains ambiguous. With 1 base removed from V and 0 bases from J, the gap between germline ends came to 9 bases. The CDR3 has 15 residues. Germline CDR1 reads LGHNA; CDR2 reads YSLEER. For the CDR3, the DNA is TGCGCCAGCAGCCAAGGATCAGATCTGAACACTGAAGCTTTCTTT. Protein product: CASSQGSDLNTEAFF.

In DNA, the CDR3 is TGTGCCAGCAGCTTAGCGCCCGGTAGCTCCTACGAGCAGTACTTC. It yields the protein CASSLAPGSSYEQYF. The gene calls are TRBV11-2 and TRBJ2-7; unclear D gene. CDR1 and CDR2 (germline): SGHAT, FQNNGV. Trimming removed 1 base from V and 0 bases from J, with 10 bases in between. The CDR3 covers 15 residues.

This chain links TRBV9 with TRBJ2-1; 13 positions match TRBD2. V dropped 4 bases and J dropped 3; count of bases not matched to a gene: 4. This CDR3 is 16 amino acids long. The germline CDR1 and CDR2 sequences are SGDLS and YYNGEE. The CDR3 reads CASSPGLAGLYNEQFF. The CDR3 DNA follows: TGTGCCAGCAGCCCGGGACTAGCGGGACTCTACAATGAGCAGTTCTTC.

The chain combines TRBV28 with TRBJ1-1; D perhaps matches TRBD1 (5 bases). CDR3 size: 14 residues. Trimming removed 4 bases from V and 5 bases from J, with 14 bases in between. Germline lookup yields CDR1 MDHEN and CDR2 SYDVKM. The CDR3 loop is CASSSPGVATEAFF. For the CDR3, the DNA is TGTGCCAGCAGTTCCCCGGGGGTAGCTACTGAAGCTTTCTTT.

This chain connects TRBV5-5 to TRBJ2-3; the D gene is possibly TRBD2 (5 bases). The V and J ends lost 2 bases and 1 base respectively, with 17 bases between them. Looked up from germline, CDR1 is SGHKS and CDR2 is YYEKEE (reference sequence). The CDR3 is 17 amino acids. The CDR3 DNA sequence: TGTGCCAGCAGCTTAAAGACTAAGATGTCGGGCACAGATACGCAGTATTTT. Residues: CASSLKTKMSGTDTQYF.

The rearrangement links TRBV7-8 to TRBJ2-1, with 7 positions matching TRBD1. The V segment lost 1 base and the J segment 0 bases; nucleotides outside the gene matches: 6. CDR3 size: 17 residues. CDR1 and CDR2 (germline): SGHVS, FQNEAQ. The CDR3 loop reads CASSLGRQGSSYNEQFF. The CDR3 DNA follows: TGTGCCAGCAGCTTAGGTCGACAGGGCAGCTCCTACAATGAGCAGTTCTTC.

This clone was counted a single time. This chain uses TRBV6-6 with TRBJ2-3; TRBD2 aligns across 12 bases. The CDR3 has 15 residues. Germline CDR1 MNHNY, CDR2 SVGAGI (reference sequence). Germline trimming cut 6 bases from V and 2 bases from J; bases unmatched to any gene: 3. The CDR3 loop reads CASSWTSGNTDTQYF. The CDR3 nucleotides are TGTGCCAGCAGCTGGACTAGCGGGAACACAGATACGCAGTATTTT.

The chain couples TRBV4-2 to TRBJ1-5; 7 positions agree with TRBD1. V gave up 0 bases and J gave up 4 bases; unmatched junction bases: 3. Germline V CDR1 and CDR2: LGHNA, YNFKEQ. This CDR3 comprises 15 residues. The CDR3 here is CASSQDGTDNQPQHF. The CDR3 DNA reads as TGTGCCAGCAGCCAAGATGGGACAGATAATCAGCCCCAGCATTTT.

This clone was seen once. CDR3 nucleotide sequence: TGTGCCAGCAGTGAATATTTGTTTGCAGATACGCAGTATTTT. This gives the protein CASSEYLFADTQYF. The chain carries TRBV6-1 and TRBJ2-3; D unresolved. CDR1 and CDR2 (germline): MNHNS, SASEGT. Trimming cost V 2 bases and J 4 bases, with 10 bases left between them. The CDR3 runs to 14 residues.

The V gene is TRBV7-2, the J gene TRBJ2-5, with 7 bases lining up with TRBD1. The CDR3 is 14 amino acids. CDR1 and CDR2 (germline): SGHTA, FQGNSA. V lost 2 bases to trimming and J lost 4 bases; unmatched junction nucleotides: 4. CDR3 protein: CASSLSRGRETQYF. As DNA, the CDR3 is TGTGCCAGCAGCTTATCGAGGGGGCGAGAGACCCAGTACTTC.